Following are 15 T cell receptor beta chains from one sample sequenced in a study of T-cell reconstitution after alpha-beta-depleted transplantation in children. Construction of the TCRbeta library involved unique molecular identifiers. A single record per CDR3 protein comes from TCRdb applying MiXCR to the PCR reads. The sample holds about 690,000 distinct CDR3 sequences, 16% seen once. Sequencing was performed on PBMCs from the stem cell graft donor, taken from the stem cell graft. All receptors derive from a human donor who donated a stem cell graft to a child with acute myeloid leukemia.

This clonotype appeared many times. The gene calls are TRBV7-2 and TRBJ2-1; D not certain. The CDR3 is made up of 15 amino acids. V was shortened by 1 base and J by 8 bases, with 15 bases between the two germline ends. Germline CDR1 and CDR2: SGHTA and FQGNSA. CDR3 nucleotide sequence: TGTGCCAGCAGCTTAGTAGGTCCAGCTTGGGATGAGCAGTTCTTC. This sequence encodes CASSLVGPAWDEQFF.

The chain carries TRBV20-1 and TRBJ2-1; no clear D. This CDR3 comprises 15 residues. V was shortened by 6 bases and J by 6 bases, with 21 bases between the two germline ends. Germline V gives CDR1 DFQATT, CDR2 SNEGSKA (reference sequence). Here the CDR3 DNA reads TGCAGTGCGCGAACTCCCGGGCCCCAAGGCAATGAGCAGTTCTTC. It is translated as CSARTPGPQGNEQFF.

The chain uses TRBV30 and TRBJ2-5, with 7 bases aligning to TRBD2. The CDR3 loop spans 17 amino acids. J gave up 4 bases and V 2 bases, and 16 bases lay outside the gene matches. Germline V lookup: CDR1 GTSNPN, CDR2 SVGIG (reference sequence). CDR3: CAWSPWGGGFEGETQYF. The CDR3 nucleotides read TGTGCCTGGAGTCCTTGGGGGGGGGGGTTCGAAGGAGAGACCCAGTACTTC.

The chain uses TRBV27 and TRBJ2-3; 9 nucleotides match TRBD2. This CDR3 contains 14 residues. V lost 5 bases and J lost 6; bases outside the gene matches: 6. From germline, CDR1 is MNHEY and CDR2 SMNVEV (reference sequence). The CDR3 DNA is TGTGCCAGCAGTAGAGGACTAGCGAAGGATACGCAGTATTTT. It codes for CASSRGLAKDTQYF.

The rearrangement links TRBV11-2 to TRBJ1-1; tentative D call: TRBD1 (5 bases). Germline lookup yields CDR1 SGHAT and CDR2 FQNNGV. V was pared by 4 bases and J by 8 bases, with 17 bases between. The CDR3 is 14 residues long. The CDR3 region has the DNA TGTGCCAGCAGCTACGGTGCGGGGCCGAAAGAAGCTTTCTTT. Translated: CASSYGAGPKEAFF.

The chain is built from TRBV4-3 and TRBJ1-1; a weak D match, TRBD1 (5 bases). CDR3 size: 16 residues. Germline CDR1 is LGHNA and CDR2 is YSLEER. V was cut by 0 bases and J by 2 bases, with 13 bases left in between. DNA for the CDR3: TGCGCCAGCAGCCAAGATTCGGGGCTCCCTAACACTGAAGCTTTCTTT. Translated: CASSQDSGLPNTEAFF.

As regards this clonotype: A much more abundant neighbour one base away suggests this may be a read error. The chain is built from TRBV6-1 and TRBJ2-1, with D maybe TRBD2 (6 bases). The germline V gene encodes CDR1 MNHNS and CDR2 SASEGT. The germline V and J ends were trimmed by 5 bases and 3 bases, with 14 bases remaining between them. The CDR3 is 15 amino acids. DNA for the CDR3: TGTGCCAGCAGTCCTCGCGGAGGGAACTACAATGAGCAGTTCTTC. Translated, it gives CASSPRGGNYNEQFF.

Here the CDR3 reads CASSLSVGIQGYTF. The CDR3 nucleotides are TGTGCCAGCAGTTTATCGGTGGGGATACAGGGCTACACCTTC. The V call is TRBV27, the J call TRBJ1-2; D gene ambiguous. From germline, CDR1 is MNHEY and CDR2 SMNVEV (reference sequence). Trimming removed 0 bases at V and 8 bases at J, with 13 bases between. The CDR3 is 14 residues long.

This clonotype was seen a few times. In nucleotides, the CDR3 is TGTGCCAGCACCAGACAGGGGTCGGTCAGAGAGACCCAGTACTTC. Protein: CASTRQGSVRETQYF. The rearrangement uses TRBV11-2 and TRBJ2-5; 8 bases match TRBD1. J gave up 4 bases and V 7 bases, and 11 bases lay outside the gene matches. The CDR3 has 15 amino acids. Germline CDR1 is SGHAT and CDR2 is FQNNGV.

This clonotype has more than one count but fewer than ten. The genes are TRBV12-3 or TRBV12-4 and TRBJ1-3; D is perhaps TRBD1 (6 bases). The CDR3 runs to 15 residues. Trimming removed 4 bases at V and 9 bases at J, with 19 bases between. This chain's CDR3 is CASSSRTEMLGTIYF. The CDR3 nucleotides read TGTGCCAGCAGTTCGCGGACAGAGATGCTTGGCACCATATATTTT.

Only a few counts were recorded for this clonotype. V is TRBV7-2 and J is TRBJ2-7; D is undetermined. Germline values: CDR1 SGHTA, CDR2 FQGNSA. Trimming took 5 bases from V and 2 from J, leaving 22 bases between them. The CDR3 has 17 residues. CDR3 DNA: TGTGCCAGCAGCCGCCCCCCCCAGGTTGCCTCTCCCTACGAGCAGTACTTC. Amino acids: CASSRPPQVASPYEQYF.

This clonotype showed up many times. The gene calls are TRBV20-1 and TRBJ2-7, with 8 bases matching TRBD2. The CDR3 is made up of 16 amino acids. Germline assignment: CDR1 DFQATT and CDR2 SNEGSKA (reference sequence). The junction had 16 bases not matched to a gene; V was cut back by 2 bases and J by 7 bases. Here the CDR3 DNA reads TGCAGTGCTAGAAGCCCTTTGAGTAGCGGGGTGGGGGAGCAGTACTTC. Translating it yields CSARSPLSSGVGEQYF.

The gene calls are TRBV28 and TRBJ2-1, with 12 nucleotides matching TRBD1. Per the germline V gene, CDR1 is MDHEN and CDR2 is SYDVKM. This CDR3 region has 15 residues. V gave up 9 bases and J gave up 9 bases; unmatched junction bases: 12. CDR3 residues: CASLIPGQGAGEQFF. Here the CDR3 DNA reads TGTGCCAGTCTTATTCCGGGACAGGGGGCGGGTGAGCAGTTCTTC.

This clonotype was observed a few times. The V gene is TRBV7-2, the J gene TRBJ1-4; TRBD1 might be the D (5 bases). This CDR3 is built from 15 residues. Deletions cut 2 bases from V and 3 bases from J, with 10 bases between. From germline, CDR1 is SGHTA and CDR2 FQGNSA. CDR3 sequence: CASSLKKQANEKLFF. The DNA for the CDR3 is TGTGCCAGCAGCTTAAAGAAACAGGCTAATGAAAAACTGTTTTTT.

The chain has TRBV6-2 or TRBV6-3 and TRBJ2-5; 13 nucleotides match TRBD2. Germline CDR1 is MNHEY and CDR2 is SVGEGT. This CDR3 has 17 residues. The V and J ends lost 5 bases and 1 base, in that order; junction bases with no gene match: 7. The CDR3 DNA sequence: TGTGCCAGCAGTCCCGGGACTAGCGGGGAACTCCAAGAGACCCAGTACTTC. Its protein product is CASSPGTSGELQETQYF.